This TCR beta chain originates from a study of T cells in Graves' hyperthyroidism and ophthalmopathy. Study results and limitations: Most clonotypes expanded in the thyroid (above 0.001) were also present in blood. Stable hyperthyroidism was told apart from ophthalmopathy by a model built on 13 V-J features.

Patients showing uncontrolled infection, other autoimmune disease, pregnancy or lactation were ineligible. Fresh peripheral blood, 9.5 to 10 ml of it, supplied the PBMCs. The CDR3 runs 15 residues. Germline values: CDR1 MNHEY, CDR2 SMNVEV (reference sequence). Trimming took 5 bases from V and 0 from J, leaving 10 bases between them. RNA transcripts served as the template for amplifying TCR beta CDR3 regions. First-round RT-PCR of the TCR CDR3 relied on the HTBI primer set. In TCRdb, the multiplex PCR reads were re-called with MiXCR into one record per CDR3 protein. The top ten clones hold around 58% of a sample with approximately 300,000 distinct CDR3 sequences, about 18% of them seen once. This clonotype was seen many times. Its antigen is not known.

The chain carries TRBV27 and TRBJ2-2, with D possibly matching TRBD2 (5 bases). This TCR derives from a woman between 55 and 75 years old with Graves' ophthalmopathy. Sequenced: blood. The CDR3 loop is CASSVRDPNTGELFF. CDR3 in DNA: TGTGCCAGCAGTGTCCGGGATCCGAACACCGGGGAGCTGTTTTTT.